This T cell receptor beta chain is drawn from a study of T cell repertoires in cytomegalovirus infection. Study at large: Indications came from public TCR beta signatures; they pointed to CMV infection and to a matching HLA type.

MiXCR, run by TCRdb on the reads, gives a single entry per CDR3 protein. The sample yields a few hundred thousand distinct CDR3 sequences, roughly 42% seen once. Germline assignment: CDR1 SGHTA and CDR2 FQGNSA. V trimming: 4 bases; J trimming: 3 bases; junction bases outside the gene matches: 17. This CDR3 spans 19 amino acids. Study-level results: Frequencies of public TCR beta families were cumulated, and this identified carriers of CMV plus the relevant HLA. HLA-C-restricted TCR beta clonotypes specific for CMV led the ex vivo response.

This clonotype was counted between two and nine times. Its antigen is unidentified. The receptor was derived from a human donor in good health (CMV status not recorded). Some clones in this sample may be carry-over from other donors' samples. The material was cultured PBMCs, obtained from culture after CMV antigen stimulation. The chain employs TRBV7-2 and TRBJ2-5; 10 positions agree with TRBD2. CDR3 sequence: CASSYKLAGVIGTEETQYF. The DNA of the CDR3 is TGTGCCAGCAGCTATAAGCTAGCGGGAGTGATCGGGACGGAAGAGACCCAGTACTTC.